The next 5 T cell receptor beta chains were all read from a single sample in a study of CD8+ T cells in alopecia areata. RNA was isolated and reverse transcribed to cDNA, the sequencing template. The method was immunoSEQ multiplex PCR; TCRdb's version includes in-frame clones alone and lacks a portion of them. The sample shows about 160,000 clones, approximately 45% of them seen only once. Sequenced input: CD4+ T cells sorted from blood. These receptor sequences come from a human donor with alopecia areata.

A few counts support this clone. The chain combines TRBV23-1 with TRBJ2-1, with D tentatively TRBD2 (5 bases). TRBV23-1 is noted as an ORF with a role that remains uncertain. This CDR3 comprises 15 residues. Trimming removed 2 bases from V and 7 bases from J, with 15 bases in between. In DNA form, the CDR3 reads TGCGCCAGCAGTCAAAGGTGGACGCAGCGGAATGAGCAGTTCTTC. The encoded protein is CASSQRWTQRNEQFF.

The rearrangement joins TRBV30 to TRBJ2-3; 8 nucleotides match TRBD1. The CDR3 is 17 amino acids. The germline CDR1 and CDR2 sequences are GTSNPN and SVGIG (reference sequence). For the CDR3, the DNA is TGTGCGATTGGTTGGGCGGGACAGGAGTATAACACAGATACGCAGTATTTT. Protein product: CAIGWAGQEYNTDTQYF.

This chain uses TRBV2 with TRBJ2-3; the D call may be TRBD1 or TRBD2 (6 bases each). This CDR3 has 12 residues. V lost 8 bases, J lost 8 bases, and 14 bases lay in between. Germline CDR1 reads SNHLY; CDR2 reads FYNNEI. The CDR3 loop reads CASGGGIGTQYF. As DNA, the CDR3 is TGTGCCAGCGGAGGGGGTATTGGTACGCAGTATTTT.

This chain uses TRBV4-1 with TRBJ2-7; possible D gene TRBD1, 6 bases. The CDR3 loop spans 16 amino acids. V was shortened by 0 bases and J by 6 bases, with 18 bases between the two germline ends. Germline V gene lookup returns CDR1 MGHRA and CDR2 YSYEKL. Here the CDR3 reads CASSQDTKQGLGEQYF. For the CDR3, the DNA is TGCGCCAGCAGCCAAGATACTAAGCAGGGGTTGGGCGAGCAGTACTTC.

The chain uses TRBV7-9 and TRBJ1-1; TRBD1 matches at 7 bases. V was pared by 3 bases and J by 2 bases, with 6 bases of the junction left unmatched. Germline V gene lookup returns CDR1 SEHNR and CDR2 FQNEAQ (reference sequence). This CDR3 has 15 residues. This chain's CDR3 is CASSFRGWDNTEAFF. The CDR3 DNA sequence: TGTGCCAGCAGCTTCAGGGGGTGGGATAACACTGAAGCTTTCTTT.